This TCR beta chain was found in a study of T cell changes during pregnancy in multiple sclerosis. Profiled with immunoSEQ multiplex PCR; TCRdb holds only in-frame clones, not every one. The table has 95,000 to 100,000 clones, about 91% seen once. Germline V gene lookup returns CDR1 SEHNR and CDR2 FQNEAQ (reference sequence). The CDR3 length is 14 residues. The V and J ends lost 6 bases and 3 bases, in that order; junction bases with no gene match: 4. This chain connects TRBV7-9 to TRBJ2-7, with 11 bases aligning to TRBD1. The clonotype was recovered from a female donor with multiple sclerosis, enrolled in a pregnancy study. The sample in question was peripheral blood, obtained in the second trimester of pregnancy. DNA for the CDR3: TGTGCCAGCAGGAGGGGACAGGGGGTCTACGAGCAGTACTTC. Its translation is CASRRGQGVYEQYF.